Each of the 7 T cell receptor beta chains below was sequenced from the same sample in a study of CD8 T cells in ankylosing spondylitis. One entry per CDR3 protein, called by TCRdb with MiXCR from the 5' RACE reads. This sample has about 17,000 distinct CDR3 sequences, with under 8.5% found just once. The sequenced sample consisted of blood. These receptor sequences come from a male donor with ankylosing spondylitis or in good health (not recorded which).

CDR3 sequence (DNA): TGCGCCAGCAGTGTGGCAGAATTCGGTTCACCCCTCCACTTT. The encoded protein is CASSVAEFGSPLHF. The chain couples TRBV10-2 to TRBJ1-6; no definite D call. V lost 4 bases and J lost 9, with 13 bases in between. Germline V gene sequence: CDR1 WSHSY, CDR2 SAAADI. The CDR3 is made up of 14 amino acids.

This clonotype was observed many times. This chain connects TRBV5-1 to TRBJ2-3; TRBD1 matches 8 bases. The junction had 1 base not matched to a gene; V was cut back by 4 bases and J by 0 bases. This CDR3 comprises 14 residues. Germline CDR1 is SGHRS and CDR2 is YFSETQ. The CDR3 loop reads CASSRQGSTDTQYF. DNA of the CDR3: TGCGCCAGCAGCCGACAGGGGAGCACAGATACGCAGTATTTT.

This clonotype was counted ten times or more. The V call is TRBV27, the J call TRBJ2-2; 9 bases align to TRBD2. Germline V CDR1 and CDR2: MNHEY, SMNVEV (reference sequence). The CDR3 consists of 16 residues. Losses at the gene ends were 2 bases for V and 6 bases for J; bases not matched to a gene: 7. The CDR3 DNA follows: TGTGCCAGCAGTTTAGAGAGCGGGAGGTTAGCCGGGGAGCTGTTTTTT. Residues: CASSLESGRLAGELFF.

Ten or more counts support this clonotype. The rearrangement uses TRBV14 and TRBJ2-3; 7 nucleotides match TRBD1. Germline V gives CDR1 SGHDN, CDR2 FVKESK. Germline trimming cut 4 bases from V and 4 bases from J; bases unmatched to any gene: 2. The CDR3 spans 13 residues. DNA of the CDR3: TGTGCCAGCAGCCCGACAGGGCCAGATACGCAGTATTTT. Its protein product is CASSPTGPDTQYF.

At least ten counts were recorded for this clonotype. The DNA is omitted, as the CDR3 cannot be located on it reliably, and the CDR3 follows TCRdb's listing. The V call is TRBV20-1, the J call TRBJ2-2; TRBD2 is taken as the D call from the table, unchecked against the DNA. Germline V gives CDR1 DFQATT, CDR2 SNEGSKA (reference sequence). The CDR3 is 16 residues long, counting both termini. CDR3 sequence: CSAILAGVRRAGELFF.

The table lists this clonotype with many counts. The rearrangement links TRBV7-3 to TRBJ1-1; D gene unclear. Deletions cut 1 base from V and 4 bases from J, with 10 bases between. Looked up from germline, CDR1 is SGHTA and CDR2 is FQGTGA. The CDR3 loop spans 14 amino acids. The DNA of the CDR3 is TGTGCCAGCAGCTTAAACCGTCTGAGCACTGAAGCTTTCTTT. This gives the protein CASSLNRLSTEAFF.

Many counts were recorded for this clonotype. This sequence joins TRBV30 and TRBJ2-7; TRBD1 might be the D (5 bases). The CDR3 extends over 12 amino acids. The germline V and J ends were trimmed by 2 bases and 2 bases, with 7 bases remaining between them. Germline loops: CDR1 GTSNPN, CDR2 SVGIG (reference sequence). DNA for the CDR3: TGTGCCTGGAGTCTGGGGCCCTACGAGCAGTACTTC. Protein product: CAWSLGPYEQYF.